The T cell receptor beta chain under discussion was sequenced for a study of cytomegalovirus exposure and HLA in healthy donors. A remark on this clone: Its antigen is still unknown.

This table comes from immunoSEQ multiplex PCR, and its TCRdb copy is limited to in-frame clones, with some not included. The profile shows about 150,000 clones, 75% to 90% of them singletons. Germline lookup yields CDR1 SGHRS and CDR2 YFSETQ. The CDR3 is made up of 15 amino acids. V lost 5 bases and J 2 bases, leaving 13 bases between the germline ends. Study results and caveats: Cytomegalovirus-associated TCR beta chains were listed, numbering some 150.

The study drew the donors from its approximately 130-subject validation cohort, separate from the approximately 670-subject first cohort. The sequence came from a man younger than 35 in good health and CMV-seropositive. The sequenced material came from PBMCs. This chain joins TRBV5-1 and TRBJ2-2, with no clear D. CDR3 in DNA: TGCGCCAGCAGTCCTCTAACGCGAAACACCGGGGAGCTGTTTTTT. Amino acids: CASSPLTRNTGELFF.